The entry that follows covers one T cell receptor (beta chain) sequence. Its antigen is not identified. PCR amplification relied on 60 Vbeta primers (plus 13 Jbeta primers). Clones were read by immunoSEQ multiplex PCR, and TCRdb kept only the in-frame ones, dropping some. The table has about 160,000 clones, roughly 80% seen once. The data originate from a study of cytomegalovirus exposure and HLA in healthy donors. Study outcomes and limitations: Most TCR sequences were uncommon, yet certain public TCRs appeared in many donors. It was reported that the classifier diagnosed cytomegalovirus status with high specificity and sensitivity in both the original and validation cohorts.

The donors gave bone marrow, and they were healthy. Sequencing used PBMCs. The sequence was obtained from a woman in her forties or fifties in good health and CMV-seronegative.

The chain's CDR3 is CASSLGRGNTEAFF. The CDR3 nucleotides read TGCGCCAGCAGCCTGGGACGGGGGAACACTGAAGCTTTCTTT. The rearrangement links TRBV5-1 to TRBJ1-1; TRBD1 might be the D (5 bases). CDR1 SGHRS and CDR2 YFSETQ come from the germline V gene. V shed 4 bases and J shed 1 base, with 11 bases lying between them. This CDR3 comprises 14 residues.